The present T cell receptor beta chain was sequenced within a study of CD8+ T cells in alopecia areata. Overall study context: Tofacitinib administration persisted for 6 to 18 months, succeeded by 6 months off drug.

Study observations and caveats: Lesional scalp displayed greater clonality than normal scalp, most notably in alopecia totalis/universalis.

The sequencing template was cDNA reverse transcribed from extracted RNA. Measured with immunoSEQ multiplex PCR; TCRdb has only the in-frame clones, and not every one. The data contain 85,000 to 95,000 clones, just over 70% of them singletons. The treatment denotes: oral pan-JAK inhibitor, 5-10 mg twice daily. The ends were cut back, 5 bases at V and 2 bases at J, with 8 bases in the middle. The CDR3 consists of 13 residues. The V gene's germline CDR1 is SGHNT and CDR2 YENEEA. To note about this clone: As yet, its antigen is unknown.

The rearrangement links TRBV11-3 to TRBJ2-3, with unresolved D. The sequence was obtained from a human donor with alopecia areata. The material was CD8+ T cells sorted from blood, obtained around week 42, from a patient treated with tofacitinib. In DNA form, the CDR3 reads TGTGCCAGCAGCAAATACTACACAGATACGCAGTATTTT. As protein: CASSKYYTDTQYF.